The 7 T cell receptor beta chains presented below share a single source sample, sequenced in a study of blood T cells in healthy people across ages. Alongside a J-beta primer mix, a sample-barcoded 5' primer served in a second PCR lasting 7 to 11 cycles. MiXCR was run by TCRdb on the 5' RACE reads, yielding one entry per CDR3 protein. The table has under 2 million distinct CDR3 sequences, about 35% seen once. The sequenced sample consisted of blood. These receptors all stem from a woman under 40 in good health.

V gene TRBV4-2 combines with J gene TRBJ2-7; D is undetermined. CDR3 length: 15 amino acids. Trimming stripped 1 base from V and 3 bases from J, with 13 bases between. CDR1 is LGHNA, CDR2 YNFKEQ, per germline. The CDR3 sequence is CASSQGSGMGYEQYF. CDR3 nucleotides: TGTGCCAGCAGCCAAGGGTCCGGTATGGGCTACGAGCAGTACTTC.

This clonotype was seen only once. The V call is TRBV4-2, the J call TRBJ1-1, with a weak D call TRBD1 (6 bases). CDR3 length: 15 residues. Trimming left V 3 bases short and J 2 bases short, with 13 bases between. Germline CDR1 reads LGHNA; CDR2 reads YNFKEQ. This chain's CDR3 is CASSHNTGLNTEAFF. The CDR3 region has the DNA TGTGCCAGCAGCCATAACACAGGGCTTAACACTGAAGCTTTCTTT.

The chain combines TRBV3-1 with TRBJ2-5; TRBD1 or TRBD2 may be the D gene (5 bases each). V lost 1 base, J lost 1 base, and 13 bases lay in between. CDR1 and CDR2 from the germline V gene are LGHDT and YNNKEL (reference sequence). This CDR3 contains 16 residues. Written as DNA, the CDR3 is TGTGCCAGCAGCCAAGGGACCGGGACGACCCAAGAGACCCAGTACTTC. Its translation: CASSQGTGTTQETQYF.

This clonotype was picked up a small number of times. This chain connects TRBV3-1 to TRBJ1-5; D is uncertain. Germline CDR1 and CDR2: LGHDT and YNNKEL (reference sequence). The CDR3 contains 13 residues. The V and J ends lost 1 base and 7 bases respectively, with 8 bases between them. This chain's CDR3 is CASSQVGGQPQHF. CDR3 in DNA: TGTGCCAGCAGCCAAGTTGGCGGCCAGCCCCAGCATTTT.

This clonotype was detected ten times or more. The gene calls are TRBV29-1 and TRBJ2-3; possibly TRBD2 for D (5 bases). The CDR3 has 13 amino acids. The germline V gene encodes CDR1 SQVTM and CDR2 ANQGSEA. The V end was cut by 7 bases, the J end by 2 bases, with 13 bases between. The CDR3 coding sequence is TGCAGCGCGTCCGGCGGGTACACAGATACGCAGTATTTT. Its translation: CSASGGYTDTQYF.

J is TRBJ1-4 and V is TRBV3-1; 9 bases fit TRBD1. Germline V CDR1 and CDR2: LGHDT, YNNKEL (reference sequence). CDR3 length: 22 residues. The junction had 19 bases not matched to a gene; V was cut back by 0 bases and J by 2 bases. The CDR3 nucleotides read TGTGCCAGCAGCCAAGATCAGAGAAGGGTCGGAGACAGGGGGTGGACTAATGAAAAACTGTTTTTT. It encodes CASSQDQRRVGDRGWTNEKLFF. The entire variable domain, with the rest obtained from reference TRBV3-1 and TRBJ1-4, is as follows: DTAVSQTPKYLVTQMGNDKSIKCEQNLGHDTMYWYKQDSKKFLKIMFSYNNKELIINETVPNRFSPKSPDKAHLNLHINSLELGDSAVYFCASSQDQRRVGDRGWTNEKLFFGSGTQLSVL.

This clonotype was observed many times. The rearrangement uses TRBV3-1 and TRBJ2-1; 10 bases map to TRBD2. Per the germline V gene, CDR1 is LGHDT and CDR2 is YNNKEL (reference sequence). This CDR3 has 17 amino acids. Germline trimming cut 6 bases from V and 7 bases from J; bases unmatched to any gene: 15. CDR3: CASSHSAGLAGANEQFF. CDR3 DNA: TGTGCCAGCAGTCACAGCGCCGGGCTAGCGGGAGCTAATGAGCAGTTCTTC.